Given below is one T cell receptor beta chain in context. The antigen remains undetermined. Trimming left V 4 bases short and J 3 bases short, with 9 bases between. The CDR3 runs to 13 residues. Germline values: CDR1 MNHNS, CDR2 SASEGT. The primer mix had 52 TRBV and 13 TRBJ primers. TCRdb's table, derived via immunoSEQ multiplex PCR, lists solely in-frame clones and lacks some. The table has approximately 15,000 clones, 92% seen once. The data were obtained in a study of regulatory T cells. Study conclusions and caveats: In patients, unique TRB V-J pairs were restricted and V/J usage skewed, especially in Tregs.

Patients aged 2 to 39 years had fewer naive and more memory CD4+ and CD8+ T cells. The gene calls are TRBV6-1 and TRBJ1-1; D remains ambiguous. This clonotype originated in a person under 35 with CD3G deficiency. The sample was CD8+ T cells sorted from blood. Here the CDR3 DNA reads TGTGCCAGCAGTGGGTACGGTTACACTGAAGCTTTCTTT. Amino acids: CASSGYGYTEAFF.